This record looks at one T cell receptor (beta chain) sequence and its context. Its antigen is unknown. Per-nucleotide qualities are absent, and no much larger clonotype sits a single base away. TCRbeta CDR3 regions were amplified from genomic DNA using the immunoSEQ Assay, a bias-controlled multiplex PCR. Turning to the authors' computational methods: Nucleated cell counts per sample were estimated from amplification of reference gene primers within the assay. Sequence reads were collapsed and filtered to measure the absolute abundance of every unique TCRbeta CDR3 rearrangement. Productive Simpson clonality was computed per sample as the square root of Simpson's diversity index over productive rearrangements. TCRdb provides this immuneACCESS table in a form limited to in-frame rearrangements. Some clones are lacking; in checked studies, under half of them reflect an unresolved V gene, and why the rest are absent is not known. That table is the source of V, J and clone size, and D and trimming were worked out from the DNA. This sample lists about 190,000 clones; approximately 79% were detected once. Around an eighth of the sample is in the top ten clones.

The source of the sample is a study of blood T cell repertoires in COVID-19 (dated by TCRdb to 2020 to 2022). For context, the study as a whole: Samples from collaborators originated in the United States, Italy and Spain and spanned both the acute and convalescent phases of COVID-19. The prospective study material was composed of cDNA or gDNA derived from T cells, B-cell-depleted T cells, or PBMCs. Deeply sampled blood TCRbeta repertoires from subjects exposed to, actively infected with, or recovered from COVID-19 were included in the dataset. The repertoires were released in a freely available public database meant as a resource for research on the immune response to SARS-CoV-2. The samples were drawn from the first 160 participants of the ongoing ImmuneRACE study and from more than 1,000 subjects provided by 6 global collaborators. Nearly every sample came with metadata listing a de-identified subject ID, COVID-19 status, age in years and sex. HLA class I and class II types, where available, came from metadata supplied by the sample provider rather than from assay-based typing.

According to the germline V gene, CDR1 reads MGHRA and CDR2 reads YSYEKL. From its cysteine to its phenylalanine, the CDR3 spans 15 amino acids. The only DNA kept is the CDR3, 45 bases in frame from the first base. V is reduced by 1 base and J by 4 bases, leaving a spacing of 13 bases between them. Each collaborating institution followed its own protocols to collect whole blood in K2EDTA tubes. For TCRbeta analysis, collaborators shipped samples as frozen whole blood, isolated PBMCs, or DNA extracted from either of those sample types. Overall results and qualifications from the work: The amount of clinical and demographic metadata varied by source and participant and was provided uncurated.

Material for sequencing was peripheral blood. The TCR sequence derives from a woman in her 50s with acute or convalescent COVID-19. This chain joins TRBV4-1 to TRBJ2-5, with TRBD2 tentatively as D gene (5 bases match). The base sequence is TGCGCCAGCAGCCAAGGGACTGAAGTAGGAGAGACCCAGTACTTC. Its translation reads: CASSQGTEVGETQYF.